The subject of this entry is one TCR beta chain. Its target is not known. The data derive from a study of cytomegalovirus exposure and HLA in healthy donors. At the level of the study: In an earlier analysis, almost 120 million unique TCR beta sequences were found from 150 million to 200 million T cells.

Study-level results: Accurate HLA-A and HLA-B prediction from TCR beta sequences was reported for most subjects. For most TCR sequences rarity was the rule, although some public TCRs occurred in many donors.

PCR amplification relied on 60 Vbeta primers (plus 13 Jbeta primers). How the authors handled the data: Later, an analysis found 65 million to 85 million unique TCR beta chains, and 8.5 million to 14 million of these were shared. Clones were read by immunoSEQ multiplex PCR, and TCRdb kept only the in-frame ones, dropping some. The V and J calls and clone size come from that table; D and trimming were worked out from the DNA. This table holds around 140,000 clones, roughly four fifths found once. The CDR3 runs to 15 residues. From germline, CDR1 is SGHDN and CDR2 FVKESK. With 4 bases removed from V and 4 bases from J, the gap between germline ends came to 16 bases.

The V call is TRBV14, the J call TRBJ1-1; D remains unclear. This TCR derives from a man aged 30-40 years in good health and CMV-seronegative. The sample taken for sequencing was PBMCs. DNA for the CDR3: TGTGCCAGCAGCCCACTAGGGTCAGAGGGCACTGAAGCTTTCTTT. Translated, it gives CASSPLGSEGTEAFF.